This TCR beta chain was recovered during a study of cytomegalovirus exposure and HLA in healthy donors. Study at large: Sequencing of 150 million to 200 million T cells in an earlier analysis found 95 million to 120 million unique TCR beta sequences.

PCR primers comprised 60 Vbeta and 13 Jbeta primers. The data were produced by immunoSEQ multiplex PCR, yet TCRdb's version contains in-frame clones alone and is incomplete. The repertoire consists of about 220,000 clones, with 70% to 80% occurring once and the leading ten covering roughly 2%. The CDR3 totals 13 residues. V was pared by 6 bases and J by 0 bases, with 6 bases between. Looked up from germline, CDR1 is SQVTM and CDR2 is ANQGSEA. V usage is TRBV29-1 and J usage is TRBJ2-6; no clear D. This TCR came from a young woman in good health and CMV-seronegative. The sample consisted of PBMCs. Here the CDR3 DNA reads TGCAGCGTCCCAGTCTCTGGGGCCAACGTCCTGACTTTC. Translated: CSVPVSGANVLTF.